The next 6 T cell receptor beta chains were all read from a single sample in a study of T cell repertoires in cytomegalovirus infection (dated by TCRdb to between 2019 and 2020). These receptors lack a known antigen. TCRdb lists the instrument as Illumina HiSeq 1500. TCRdb reworked the public reads: Q25 trimming with fastp, MiXCR clone assembly, productive beta chains retained. Each CDR3 protein appears once, grouped with its most common genes and DNA. This sample gives over 100,000 distinct CDR3 sequences in total; 10% of them show up just once. The top ten clones comprise around 29% of the sample. Material for sequencing was PBMCs, sequenced either directly or after in vitro stimulation (not recorded which). The receptors originated from a human donor in good health (CMV status not recorded). Some clones in this sample may be carry-over from other donors' samples.

Only a few counts were recorded for this clonotype. V gene TRBV6-4 combines with J gene TRBJ2-3; maybe TRBD2 (6 bases). V lost 4 bases, J lost 4 bases, and 9 bases lay in between. The germline gives CDR1 MRHNA, CDR2 SNTAGT. The CDR3 sequence is 13 residues long. The CDR3 spells CASSAGDPDTQYF. Here the CDR3 DNA reads TGTGCCAGCAGTGCGGGAGACCCAGATACGCAGTATTTT.

The rearrangement uses TRBV30 and TRBJ2-7; D might be TRBD2 (7 bases). This CDR3 is 14 amino acids long. V was shortened by 3 bases and J by 4 bases, with 16 bases between the two germline ends. Germline CDR1 reads GTSNPN; CDR2 reads SVGIG (reference sequence). This CDR3 reads CAWSRGALGYEQYF. In nucleotides, the CDR3 is TGTGCCTGGAGCCGGGGGGCATTGGGATACGAGCAGTACTTC.

The V call is TRBV6-2 or TRBV6-3, the J call TRBJ1-1, with D unclear. Germline assignment: CDR1 MNHEY and CDR2 SVGEGT. This CDR3 has 12 amino acids. V was clipped by 5 bases and J by 0 bases, with 4 bases between them. CDR3 in DNA: TGTGCCAGCAGTCAGATGAACACTGAAGCTTTCTTT. It yields the protein CASSQMNTEAFF.

This clonotype was seen only a few times. The chain recombines TRBV27 with TRBJ1-1; unclear D gene. Germline CDR1 and CDR2: MNHEY and SMNVEV (reference sequence). V gave up 6 bases and J gave up 4 bases, with 12 bases separating them. This CDR3 spans 13 amino acids. The CDR3 reads CASSRGGSTEAFF. CDR3 sequence (DNA): TGTGCCAGCAGCCGAGGAGGGAGCACTGAAGCTTTCTTT.

This clonotype occurred many times. The genes are TRBV6-4 and TRBJ2-1; 7 bases are a match to TRBD2. The CDR3 loop spans 16 amino acids. The germline V gene has CDR1 MRHNA and CDR2 SNTAGT. V lost 4 bases and J lost 10; bases outside the gene matches: 16. The CDR3 region is CASSVQSRELGGEQFF. CDR3 coding DNA: TGTGCCAGCAGTGTACAGTCCCGGGAGTTGGGGGGGGAGCAGTTCTTC.

The sample holds many counts of this clonotype. J is TRBJ1-1 and V is TRBV19; possible D gene TRBD1, 6 bases. Germline lookup yields CDR1 LNHDA and CDR2 SQIVND (reference sequence). This CDR3 comprises 13 residues. V lost 5 bases to trimming and J lost 8 bases, with 15 bases between them. The CDR3 DNA reads TGTGCCAGTAGTGCAGGGGTGCTTGGGGAAGCTTTCTTT. Translation: CASSAGVLGEAFF.